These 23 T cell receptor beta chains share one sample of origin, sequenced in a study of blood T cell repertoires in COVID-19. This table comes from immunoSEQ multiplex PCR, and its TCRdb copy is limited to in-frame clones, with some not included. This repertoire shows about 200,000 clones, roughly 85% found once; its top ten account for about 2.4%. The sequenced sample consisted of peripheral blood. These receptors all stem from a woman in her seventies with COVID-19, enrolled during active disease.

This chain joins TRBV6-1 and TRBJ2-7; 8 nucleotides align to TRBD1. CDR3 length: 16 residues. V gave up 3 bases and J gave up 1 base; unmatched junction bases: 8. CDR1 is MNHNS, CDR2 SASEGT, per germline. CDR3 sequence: CASSDLWTGRSYEQYF. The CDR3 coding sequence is TGTGCCAGCAGTGATCTATGGACAGGGAGGTCCTACGAGCAGTACTTC.

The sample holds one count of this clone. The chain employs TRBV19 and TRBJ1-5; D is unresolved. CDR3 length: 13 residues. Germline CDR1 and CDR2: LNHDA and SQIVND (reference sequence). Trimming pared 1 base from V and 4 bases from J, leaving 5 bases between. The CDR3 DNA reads TGTGCCAGTAGTATAGCGGGAAATCAGCCCCAGCATTTT. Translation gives CASSIAGNQPQHF.

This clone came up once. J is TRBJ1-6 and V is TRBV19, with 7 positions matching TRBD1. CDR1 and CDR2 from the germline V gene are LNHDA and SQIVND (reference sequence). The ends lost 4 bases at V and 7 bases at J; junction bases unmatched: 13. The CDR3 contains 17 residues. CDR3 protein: CASSTQPGQPGNSPLHF. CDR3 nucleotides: TGTGCCAGTAGTACTCAACCGGGACAGCCGGGAAATTCACCCCTCCACTTT. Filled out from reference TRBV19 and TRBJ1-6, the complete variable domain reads DGGITQSPKYLFRKEGQNVTLSCEQNLNHDAMYWYRQDPGQGLRLIYYSQIVNDFQKGDIAEGYSVSREKKESFPLTVTSAQKNPTAFYLCASSTQPGQPGNSPLHFGNGTRLTVT.

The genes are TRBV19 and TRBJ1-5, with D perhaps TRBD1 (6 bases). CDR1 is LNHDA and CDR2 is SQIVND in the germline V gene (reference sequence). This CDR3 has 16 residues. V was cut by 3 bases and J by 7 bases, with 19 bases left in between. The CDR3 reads CASSIFPLIQGQPQHF. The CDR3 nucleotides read TGTGCCAGTAGTATTTTTCCGCTCATACAGGGCCAGCCCCAGCATTTT.

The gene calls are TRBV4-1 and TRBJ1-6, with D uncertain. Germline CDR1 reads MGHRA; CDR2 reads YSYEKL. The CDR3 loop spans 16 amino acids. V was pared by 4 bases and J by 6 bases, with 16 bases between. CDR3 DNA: TGCGCCAGCAGCCCAGCCCGCAGACTCTTTAATTCACCCCTCCACTTT. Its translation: CASSPARRLFNSPLHF.

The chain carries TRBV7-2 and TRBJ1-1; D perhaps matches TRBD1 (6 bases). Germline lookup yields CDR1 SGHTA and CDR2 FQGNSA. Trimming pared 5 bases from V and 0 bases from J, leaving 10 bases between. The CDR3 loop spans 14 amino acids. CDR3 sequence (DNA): TGTGCCAGCAGCAGAGGACAGATGAACACTGAAGCTTTCTTT. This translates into CASSRGQMNTEAFF.

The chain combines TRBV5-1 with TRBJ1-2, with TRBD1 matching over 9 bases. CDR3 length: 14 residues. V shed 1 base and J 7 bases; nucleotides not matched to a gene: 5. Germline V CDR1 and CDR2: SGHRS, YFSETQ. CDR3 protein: CASSLRDRDVGYTF. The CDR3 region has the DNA TGCGCCAGCAGCTTGCGGGACAGGGATGTTGGCTACACCTTC.

Here the CDR3 reads CASSIPGTANYGYTF. The CDR3 DNA is TGTGCCAGCAGTATACCCGGGACAGCTAACTATGGCTACACCTTC. The chain has TRBV28 and TRBJ1-2; TRBD1 agrees at 7 bases. The CDR3 runs to 15 residues. The trim removed 5 bases at V and 0 bases at J, leaving 6 bases unmatched. CDR1 MDHEN and CDR2 SYDVKM come from the germline V gene.

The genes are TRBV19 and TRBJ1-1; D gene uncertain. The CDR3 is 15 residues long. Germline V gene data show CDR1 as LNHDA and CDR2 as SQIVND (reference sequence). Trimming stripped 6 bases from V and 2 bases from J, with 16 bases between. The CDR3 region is CASRPGQTGNTEAFF. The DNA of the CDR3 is TGTGCCAGTAGGCCCGGTCAAACGGGTAACACTGAAGCTTTCTTT.

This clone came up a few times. This CDR3 is CASKETGGADEQYF. The CDR3 coding sequence is TGTGCCAGCAAAGAGACAGGGGGCGCGGACGAGCAGTACTTC. V is TRBV6-6 and J is TRBJ2-7, with TRBD1 matching over 10 bases. This CDR3 contains 14 residues. Germline V lookup: CDR1 MNHNY, CDR2 SVGAGI (reference sequence). V gave up 7 bases and J gave up 5 bases; unmatched junction bases: 8.

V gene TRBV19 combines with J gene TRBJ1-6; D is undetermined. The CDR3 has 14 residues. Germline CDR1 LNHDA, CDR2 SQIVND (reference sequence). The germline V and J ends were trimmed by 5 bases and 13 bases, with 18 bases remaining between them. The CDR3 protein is CASSSRTGIGPLHF. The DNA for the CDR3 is TGTGCCAGTAGTTCGAGGACGGGAATTGGGCCCCTCCACTTT.

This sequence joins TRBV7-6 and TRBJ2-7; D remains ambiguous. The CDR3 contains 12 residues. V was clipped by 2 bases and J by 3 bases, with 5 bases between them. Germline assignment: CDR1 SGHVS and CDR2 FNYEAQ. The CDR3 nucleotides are TGTGCCAGCAGCTTATTTAGCTACGAGCAGTACTTC. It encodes CASSLFSYEQYF.

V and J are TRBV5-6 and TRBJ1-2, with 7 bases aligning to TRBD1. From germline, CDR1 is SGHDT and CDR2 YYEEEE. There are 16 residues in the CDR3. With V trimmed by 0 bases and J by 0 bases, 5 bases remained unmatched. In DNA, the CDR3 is TGTGCCAGCAGCTTGGAACAGGGGAACCCTAACTATGGCTACACCTTC. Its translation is CASSLEQGNPNYGYTF.

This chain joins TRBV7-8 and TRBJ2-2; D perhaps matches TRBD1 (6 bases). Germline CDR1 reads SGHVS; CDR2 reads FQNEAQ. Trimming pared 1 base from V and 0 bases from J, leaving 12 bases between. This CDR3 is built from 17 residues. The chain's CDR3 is CASSLDPQGSNTGELFF. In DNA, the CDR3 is TGTGCCAGCAGCTTAGACCCACAGGGTTCGAACACCGGGGAGCTGTTTTTT.

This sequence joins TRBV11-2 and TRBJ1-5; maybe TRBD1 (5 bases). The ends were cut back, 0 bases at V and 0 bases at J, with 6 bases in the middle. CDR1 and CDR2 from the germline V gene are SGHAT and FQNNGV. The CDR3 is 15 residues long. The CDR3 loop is CASSLDGGSNQPQHF. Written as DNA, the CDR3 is TGTGCCAGCAGCTTAGACGGGGGTAGCAATCAGCCCCAGCATTTT.

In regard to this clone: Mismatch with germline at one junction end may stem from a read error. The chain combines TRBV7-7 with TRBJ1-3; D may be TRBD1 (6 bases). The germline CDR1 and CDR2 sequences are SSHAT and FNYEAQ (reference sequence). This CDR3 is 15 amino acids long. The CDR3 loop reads CASSPTGRVGDTIYF. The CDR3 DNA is TGTGCTAGCAGCCCCACAGGGAGGGTTGGGGACACCATATATTTT.

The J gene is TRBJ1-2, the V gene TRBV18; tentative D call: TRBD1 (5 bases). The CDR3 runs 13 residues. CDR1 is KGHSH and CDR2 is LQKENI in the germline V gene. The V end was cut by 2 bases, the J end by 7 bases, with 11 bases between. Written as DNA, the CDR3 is TGTGCCAGCTCACCAGACAGTTTAGTTGGCTACACCTTC. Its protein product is CASSPDSLVGYTF.

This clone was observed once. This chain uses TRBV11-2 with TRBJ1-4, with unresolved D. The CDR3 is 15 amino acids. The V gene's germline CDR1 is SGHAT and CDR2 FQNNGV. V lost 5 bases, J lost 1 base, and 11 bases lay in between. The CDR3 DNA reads TGTGCCAGCAGCCCCTCCGGTATAACTAATGAAAAACTGTTTTTT. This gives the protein CASSPSGITNEKLFF.

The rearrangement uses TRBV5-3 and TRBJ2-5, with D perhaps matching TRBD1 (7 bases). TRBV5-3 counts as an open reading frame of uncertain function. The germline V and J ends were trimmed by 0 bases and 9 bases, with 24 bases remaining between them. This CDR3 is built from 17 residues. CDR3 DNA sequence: TGTGCCAGAAGCTTGGACCCAGGGGGGAAACAAGAGAAGGCCCAGTACTTC. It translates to CARSLDPGGKQEKAQYF.

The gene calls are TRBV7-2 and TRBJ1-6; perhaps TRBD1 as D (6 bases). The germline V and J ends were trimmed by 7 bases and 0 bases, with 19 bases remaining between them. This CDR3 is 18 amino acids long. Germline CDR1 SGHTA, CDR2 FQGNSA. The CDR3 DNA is TGTGCCAGCACTTATTCCCTGCAGGGGAGCTCCTATAATTCACCCCTCCACTTT. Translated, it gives CASTYSLQGSSYNSPLHF.

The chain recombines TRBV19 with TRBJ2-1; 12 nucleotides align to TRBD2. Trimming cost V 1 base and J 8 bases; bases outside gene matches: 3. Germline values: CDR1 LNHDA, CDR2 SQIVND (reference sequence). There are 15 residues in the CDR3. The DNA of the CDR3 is TGTGCCAGTAGTATAGCTAGCGGGAGGGTCCATGAGCAGTTCTTC. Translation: CASSIASGRVHEQFF.

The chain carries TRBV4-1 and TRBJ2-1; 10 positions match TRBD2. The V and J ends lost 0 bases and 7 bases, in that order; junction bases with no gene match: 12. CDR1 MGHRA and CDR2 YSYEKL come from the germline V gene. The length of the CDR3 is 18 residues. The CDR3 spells CASSQERDLAGVGNEQFF. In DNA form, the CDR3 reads TGCGCCAGCAGCCAAGAGAGGGATCTAGCGGGAGTAGGTAATGAGCAGTTCTTC.

CDR3 sequence reads: CAISPDRGANYGYTF. In DNA form, the CDR3 reads TGTGCCATCAGCCCAGACAGGGGCGCAAACTATGGCTACACCTTC. This rearrangement joins TRBV10-3 to TRBJ1-2, with TRBD1 matching over 8 bases. The CDR3 is 15 residues long. After removal of 6 bases from V and 2 bases from J, the junction contained 8 bases not matched to a gene. Germline assignment: CDR1 ENHRY and CDR2 SYGVKD.